One sample yielded the 10 T cell receptor beta chains listed below, sequenced in a study of chemoradiotherapy in HPV16-positive cancers. The data were produced by immunoSEQ multiplex PCR, yet TCRdb's version contains in-frame clones alone and is incomplete. The sample lists roughly 2,000 clones; about 80% were seen once. Source: tumor tissue, taken from a patient who underwent chemoradiotherapy. These receptors all stem from a human donor with HPV-associated anogenital cancer.

This chain joins TRBV7-8 and TRBJ1-1; TRBD1 matches at 7 bases. V shed 4 bases, J shed 0 bases, and the junction held 2 bases outside the gene matches. The CDR3 runs to 14 residues. Germline CDR1 SGHVS, CDR2 FQNEAQ. CDR3 protein: CASSWGQLNTEAFF. In DNA, the CDR3 is TGTGCCAGCAGCTGGGGACAGTTGAACACTGAAGCTTTCTTT.

The J gene is TRBJ2-1, the V gene TRBV7-2, with 7 bases identical to TRBD1. The CDR3 covers 17 residues. J gave up 2 bases and V 1 base, and 8 bases lay outside the gene matches. Germline V gene lookup returns CDR1 SGHTA and CDR2 FQGNSA. In DNA form, the CDR3 reads TGTGCCAGCAGCTTAGAAAGGGGGCTCAGTGCCTACAATGAGCAGTTCTTC. Protein sequence: CASSLERGLSAYNEQFF.

V is TRBV4-3 and J is TRBJ1-1, with D uncertain. V was cut by 4 bases and J by 2 bases, with 8 bases left in between. Looked up from germline, CDR1 is LGHNA and CDR2 is YSLEER. The CDR3 has 13 amino acids. The CDR3: CASSPSKNTEAFF. Written as DNA, the CDR3 is TGCGCCAGCAGCCCCTCTAAAAACACTGAAGCTTTCTTT.

The gene calls are TRBV15 and TRBJ2-3; D might be TRBD2 (5 bases). Germline CDR1 LNHNV, CDR2 YYDKDF (reference sequence). The V end was cut by 0 bases, the J end by 5 bases, with 12 bases between. This CDR3 region has 15 residues. The DNA of the CDR3 is TGTGCCACCAGCAGAGATACGGGGAACGGAGATACGCAGTATTTT. Its protein product is CATSRDTGNGDTQYF.

The gene calls are TRBV30 and TRBJ2-5; 9 bases match TRBD1. Judging by the DNA end, TRBJ2-7 fits better; the J call may be wrong. The CDR3 runs to 15 residues. The germline V gene has CDR1 GTSNPN and CDR2 SVGIG (reference sequence). CDR3 nucleotide sequence: TGTGCCTGGATGGGGACAGGGATCGGCTCTTACGAGCAGTACTTC. Translation: CAWMGTGIGSYEQYF.

This chain joins TRBV9 and TRBJ2-7; TRBD2 matches 11 bases. CDR1 and CDR2 (germline): SGDLS, YYNGEE. The CDR3 contains 15 residues. V lost 3 bases, J lost 3 bases, and 5 bases stayed unmatched. The CDR3 loop reads CASSGLAGPHYEQYF. CDR3 nucleotides: TGTGCCAGCAGCGGACTAGCGGGGCCACACTACGAGCAGTACTTC.

Only one count was recorded for this clone. This sequence joins TRBV5-6 and TRBJ2-3, with D possibly called TRBD1 or TRBD2 (7 bases each). This CDR3 has 16 residues. CDR1 is SGHDT and CDR2 is YYEEEE in the germline V gene. Trimming pared 4 bases from V and 0 bases from J, leaving 15 bases between. CDR3 bases: TGTGCCAGCAGCCCAAGGGGGGGACAGAGCACAGATACGCAGTATTTT. This translates into CASSPRGGQSTDTQYF.

The genes are TRBV7-2 and TRBJ2-3; D remains unclear. Trimming removed 3 bases at V and 1 base at J, with 14 bases between. Germline V gene data show CDR1 as SGHTA and CDR2 as FQGNSA. The CDR3 runs 16 residues. The CDR3 DNA is TGTGCCAGCAGCTTCGGTGGCCCTGGGGGCACAGATACGCAGTATTTT. This codes for CASSFGGPGGTDTQYF.

This chain connects TRBV27 to TRBJ2-5; 7 nucleotides align to TRBD2. The assigned J gene may be wrong: the sequence end matches TRBJ2-7 better. Germline CDR1 and CDR2: MNHEY and SMNVEV (reference sequence). The CDR3 is made up of 12 amino acids. The CDR3 DNA is TGTGCCAGCAGTAGCGGGATAAGCGAGCAGTACTTC. It codes for CASSSGISEQYF.

This CDR3 reads CASSSPYVAGNEQFF. DNA for the CDR3: TGCGCCAGCAGCTCCCCCTACGTGGCCGGCAATGAGCAGTTCTTC. V is TRBV5-1 and J is TRBJ2-1; the D is unclear. The CDR3 has 15 residues. V was clipped by 3 bases and J by 6 bases, with 16 bases between them. The germline V gene has CDR1 SGHRS and CDR2 YFSETQ.